The clone carrying this TCR beta chain appeared once. This specimen comes from a study of regulatory T cells in long-lasting Graves disease. Documented time point: persistent/refractory GD, antithyroid drugs over 5 years with positive TRAb. The TCR library was prepared using RNA isolated from PBMCs. The CDR3 sequence is 13 residues long. V dropped 6 bases and J dropped 7; count of bases not matched to a gene: 7. With iRepertoire HTBI primers and Arm-PCR of CDR3 regions, TCR beta libraries were built. One entry per CDR3 protein results from TCRdb running MiXCR on the multiplex PCR reads. The table has about 340,000 distinct CDR3 sequences, roughly a fifth seen once.

The receptor comes from a female donor with Graves disease. The starting material was peripheral blood mononuclear cells (PBMCs), obtained when the disease was refractory, from a patient treated with antithyroid drugs. The genes are TRBV12-3 or TRBV12-4 and TRBJ2-5; 8 bases match TRBD1. CDR3 loop: CASSGQGLGTQYF. CDR3 bases: TGTGCCAGCAGCGGACAGGGCTTGGGGACCCAGTACTTC.